Below, one T cell receptor (beta chain) is given with its context. The data stem from a study of blood T cell repertoires in COVID-19. At the level of the study: From T cells, B-cell-depleted T cells, or PBMCs came the material, which was cDNA or gDNA.

V was cut by 1 base and J by 4 bases, with 11 bases left in between. Looked up from germline, CDR1 is LNHDA and CDR2 is SQIVND (reference sequence). This CDR3 is 14 amino acids long. Authors' analysis steps: Estimated nucleated cell counts came from reference gene primer amplification. The method was immunoSEQ multiplex PCR; TCRdb's version includes in-frame clones alone and lacks a portion of them. The DNA gave D and trimming, while V, J and clone size come from that table. This table has around 100,000 clones, around 87% appearing once. It was during active infection that Seattle patients were enrolled and then longitudinally followed.

The chain is built from TRBV19 and TRBJ2-7, with D unclear. The sequenced material came from peripheral blood. The origin of this receptor is a woman in her forties or fifties with COVID-19, enrolled during active disease. The CDR3, as DNA: TGTGCCAGTAGTATAGTCCATGGGCCATACGAGCAGTACTTC. This translates into CASSIVHGPYEQYF.